This T cell receptor beta chain was captured by sequencing in a study of blood T cells in healthy people across ages. Study findings and constraints: PBMC samples, being unsorted, prevented any conclusive comparison of naive and antigen-experienced cells. Roughly linearly, TCR beta diversity per million T cells fell as age increased. Diversity of TCR beta correlated strongly with naive T cell percentage.

To note about this clonotype: Its antigen is undetermined.

A second PCR of about 7 to 12 cycles used a sample-barcoded 5' primer and a J-beta primer mix. Tags on each cDNA molecule came from a template-switch adaptor with 12 random nucleotides. TCRdb re-called the 5' RACE reads through MiXCR, storing one row per CDR3 protein. The sample includes around 850,000 distinct CDR3 sequences, around 36% of them seen just once. Unmatched junction bases numbered 10, after V lost 5 bases and J lost 8 bases. The CDR3 spans 14 residues. Germline CDR1 is SGHTA and CDR2 is FQGNSA. The chain uses TRBV7-2 and TRBJ1-1, with 8 bases that match TRBD1. The TCR sequence derives from a man aged 18 to 30 in good health. Sample: blood. Written as DNA, the CDR3 is TGTGCCAGCAGCCCAAGGACAGGGCAGGCAGAAGCTTTCTTT. Amino acid sequence: CASSPRTGQAEAFF.